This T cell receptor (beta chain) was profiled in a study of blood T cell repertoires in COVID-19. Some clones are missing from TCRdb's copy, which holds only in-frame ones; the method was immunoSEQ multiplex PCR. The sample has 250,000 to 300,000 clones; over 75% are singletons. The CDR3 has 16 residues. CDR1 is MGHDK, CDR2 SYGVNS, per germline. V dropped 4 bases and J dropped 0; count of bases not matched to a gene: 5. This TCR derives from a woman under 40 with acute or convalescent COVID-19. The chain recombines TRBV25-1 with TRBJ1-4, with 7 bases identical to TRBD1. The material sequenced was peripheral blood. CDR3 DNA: TGTGCCAGCAGTGGGGACACAGGGGCAACTAATGAAAAACTGTTTTTT. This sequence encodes CASSGDTGATNEKLFF.